The rows below give T cell receptor beta chains drawn from one sample of a study of molecular identifiers for immune sequencing clone quantification. TCRdb re-called the PCR reads through MiXCR, storing one row per CDR3 protein. The sample contains approximately 59,000 distinct CDR3 sequences, around a sixth of which appear only once. Sequenced input: naive CD8+ T cells from blood, with Jurkat cell RNA spiked in. The receptors here all came from a human donor in good health. Some libraries in this study had Jurkat cell RNA spiked in. CDR3s include the opening cysteine and the closing phenylalanine or tryptophan. Each record gives: D gene, J gene, clone size, V gene, CDR3 protein, CDR3 DNA. D genes are given only for firm matches. Not every row has a clone size; where given, it reads once, few, many or a size class.

d_gene: TRBD2
j_gene: TRBJ2-3
abundance: medium-sized
v_gene: TRBV4-1
CDR3aa: CASSQELGLASSTDTQYF
CDR3nt: TGCGCCAGCAGCCAAGAACTCGGACTAGCCTCTAGCACAGATACGCAGTATTTT

d_gene: -
j_gene: TRBJ2-7
abundance: many
v_gene: TRBV6-5
CDR3aa: CASSQSVAEEDLYF
CDR3nt: TGTGCCAGCAGCCAATCAGTTGCGGAGGAAGATCTGTACTTC

d_gene: -
j_gene: TRBJ2-4
abundance: many
v_gene: TRBV7-6
CDR3aa: CASSSPARQNIQYF
CDR3nt: TGTGCCAGCAGCTCTCCAGCGAGGCAAAACATTCAGTACTTC

d_gene: TRBD2
j_gene: TRBJ2-3
abundance: many
v_gene: TRBV4-1
CDR3aa: CASSQVLAGADTQYF
CDR3nt: TGCGCCAGCAGCCAAGTCTTAGCGGGAGCTGATACGCAGTATTTT

d_gene: TRBD1
j_gene: TRBJ1-5
abundance: many
v_gene: TRBV15
CDR3aa: CATSRDLFPGTGGTNQPQHF
CDR3nt: TGTGCCACCAGCAGAGACCTTTTCCCCGGGACAGGGGGGACGAATCAGCCCCAGCATTTT

d_gene: TRBD1
j_gene: TRBJ2-7
abundance: -
v_gene: TRBV14
CDR3aa: CASTPGTGSYEQYF
CDR3nt: TGTGCCAGCACGCCCGGGACAGGGTCCTACGAGCAGTACTTC

d_gene: -
j_gene: TRBJ2-2
abundance: many
v_gene: TRBV13
CDR3aa: CASRGEVANTGELFF
CDR3nt: TGTGCCAGCAGGGGAGAAGTCGCGAACACCGGGGAGCTGTTTTTT

d_gene: -
j_gene: TRBJ2-7
abundance: many
v_gene: TRBV7-9
CDR3aa: CASSLTSGTRDEQYF
CDR3nt: TGTGCCAGCAGCTTAACCTCCGGGACACGGGACGAGCAGTACTTC

d_gene: -
j_gene: TRBJ2-3
abundance: many
v_gene: TRBV11-2
CDR3aa: CASSLDLYELAETQYF
CDR3nt: TGTGCCAGCAGCTTAGATCTGTATGAGTTAGCTGAAACGCAGTATTTT

d_gene: -
j_gene: TRBJ2-1
abundance: many
v_gene: TRBV20-1
CDR3aa: CSARVADSYNEQFF
CDR3nt: TGCAGTGCTAGAGTAGCGGACTCCTACAATGAGCAGTTCTTC

d_gene: TRBD1
j_gene: TRBJ1-4
abundance: many
v_gene: TRBV28
CDR3aa: CASSADRAQREKLFF
CDR3nt: TGTGCCAGCAGCGCAGACAGGGCTCAAAGGGAAAAACTGTTTTTT

d_gene: -
j_gene: TRBJ2-1
abundance: many
v_gene: TRBV6-2/TRBV6-3
CDR3aa: CASSFQGDFYYEQFF
CDR3nt: TGTGCCAGCAGTTTTCAAGGGGACTTCTACTATGAGCAGTTCTTC

d_gene: -
j_gene: TRBJ2-7
abundance: many
v_gene: TRBV10-3
CDR3aa: CAISDDPPGQSYEQYF
CDR3nt: TGTGCCATCAGTGACGACCCCCCGGGACAATCCTACGAGCAGTACTTC

d_gene: TRBD1
j_gene: TRBJ2-1
abundance: few
v_gene: TRBV6-2/TRBV6-3
CDR3aa: CASSTGAYNEQFF
CDR3nt: TGTGCCAGCAGCACAGGGGCCTACAATGAGCAGTTCTTC

d_gene: -
j_gene: TRBJ1-4
abundance: many
v_gene: TRBV5-4
CDR3aa: CASSIQGGEEKLFF
CDR3nt: TGTGCCAGCAGCATCCAAGGGGGGGAGGAAAAACTGTTTTTT

d_gene: -
j_gene: TRBJ2-1
abundance: -
v_gene: TRBV20-1
CDR3aa: CSARDKSRQHKIYNEQFF
CDR3nt: TGCAGTGCTAGAGACAAGAGCAGACAGCACAAAATCTACAATGAGCAGTTCTTC

d_gene: -
j_gene: TRBJ2-5
abundance: many
v_gene: TRBV3-1
CDR3aa: CASSQGMVLGETQYF
CDR3nt: TGTGCCAGCAGCCAAGGAATGGTCCTAGGCGAGACCCAGTACTTC

d_gene: -
j_gene: TRBJ2-3
abundance: -
v_gene: TRBV7-9
CDR3aa: CAGSSTGGWTDTQYF
CDR3nt: TGTGCCGGCAGCTCGACGGGAGGCTGGACAGATACGCAGTACTTT

d_gene: -
j_gene: TRBJ2-7
abundance: many
v_gene: TRBV28
CDR3aa: CASSLYSAYEQYF
CDR3nt: TGTGCCAGCAGTTTATACTCAGCCTACGAGCAGTACTTC

d_gene: -
j_gene: TRBJ2-1
abundance: many
v_gene: TRBV27
CDR3aa: CATGGHVYNEQFF
CDR3nt: TGTGCCACCGGGGGACACGTCTACAATGAGCAGTTCTTC

d_gene: -
j_gene: TRBJ1-6
abundance: many
v_gene: TRBV20-1
CDR3aa: CSAMDRVSYLDSPLHF
CDR3nt: TGCAGTGCTATGGACCGGGTCAGTTATTTGGATTCACCCCTCCACTTT

d_gene: TRBD2
j_gene: TRBJ2-5
abundance: many
v_gene: TRBV13
CDR3aa: CASSFRTSGVQQETQYF
CDR3nt: TGTGCCAGCAGCTTTCGGACTAGCGGGGTCCAGCAAGAGACCCAGTACTTC

d_gene: TRBD2
j_gene: TRBJ2-3
abundance: many
v_gene: TRBV11-2
CDR3aa: CASSSTIGLAGVTQYF
CDR3nt: TGTGCCAGCAGCTCGACTATCGGACTAGCGGGAGTTACGCAGTATTTT

d_gene: TRBD1
j_gene: TRBJ2-1
abundance: -
v_gene: TRBV5-1
CDR3aa: CASSPGQLGLYNEQFF
CDR3nt: TGCGCCAGCAGCCCGGGACAGCTAGGACTCTACAATGAGCAGTTCTTC

d_gene: -
j_gene: TRBJ2-7
abundance: few
v_gene: TRBV15
CDR3aa: CATSRGMTYEQYF
CDR3nt: TGTGCCACCAGCAGAGGTATGACCTACGAGCAGTACTTC

d_gene: -
j_gene: TRBJ2-1
abundance: -
v_gene: TRBV27
CDR3aa: CASTAGSSLFF
CDR3nt: TGTGCCAGCACCGCGGGGTCTTCGCTTTTCTTC

d_gene: -
j_gene: TRBJ2-1
abundance: many
v_gene: TRBV7-3
CDR3aa: CASSRDIGASGLLGNEQFF
CDR3nt: TGTGCCAGCAGCCGGGATATTGGGGCTTCGGGTTTGTTGGGCAATGAGCAGTTCTTC

d_gene: -
j_gene: TRBJ2-2
abundance: -
v_gene: TRBV3-1
CDR3aa: CASSPFGIPTGELFF
CDR3nt: TGTGCCAGCAGCCCGTTTGGCATACCCACCGGGGAGCTGTTTTTT

d_gene: TRBD1
j_gene: TRBJ2-5
abundance: many
v_gene: TRBV29-1
CDR3aa: CSVEGGQPKLYQETQYF
CDR3nt: TGCAGCGTTGAAGGGGGACAGCCAAAATTATACCAAGAGACCCAGTACTTC

d_gene: -
j_gene: TRBJ1-5
abundance: -
v_gene: TRBV12-5
CDR3aa: CASGSGESQPQHF
CDR3nt: TGTGCTAGTGGATCAGGGGAGAGCCAGCCCCAGCATTTT

d_gene: TRBD1
j_gene: TRBJ1-5
abundance: -
v_gene: TRBV18
CDR3aa: CASSPPRTGRSRGNQPQHF
CDR3nt: TGTGCCAGCTCACCGCCCAGGACAGGGAGAAGTCGGGGCAATCAGCCCCAGCATTTT

d_gene: TRBD2
j_gene: TRBJ2-1
abundance: many
v_gene: TRBV30
CDR3aa: CAWSTAGSHNEQFF
CDR3nt: TGTGCCTGGAGTACAGCGGGAAGTCACAATGAGCAGTTCTTC

d_gene: TRBD2
j_gene: TRBJ2-7
abundance: few
v_gene: TRBV10-3
CDR3aa: CAISEPGTSGLLEQYF
CDR3nt: TGTGCCATCAGTGAACCCGGGACTAGCGGGTTGCTAGAGCAGTACTTC

d_gene: -
j_gene: TRBJ2-7
abundance: few
v_gene: TRBV20-1
CDR3aa: CSAKSGRGYEQYF
CDR3nt: TGCAGTGCTAAGTCAGGGCGGGGATACGAGCAGTACTTC

d_gene: -
j_gene: TRBJ1-5
abundance: many
v_gene: TRBV27
CDR3aa: CASSLGGSSQPQHF
CDR3nt: TGTGCCAGCTCCCTTGGGGGGAGTAGTCAGCCCCAGCATTTT

d_gene: -
j_gene: TRBJ1-5
abundance: many
v_gene: TRBV30
CDR3aa: CAWSQDGNSNQPQHF
CDR3nt: TGTGCCTGGAGTCAGGACGGAAATAGCAATCAGCCCCAGCATTTT

d_gene: -
j_gene: TRBJ2-7
abundance: -
v_gene: TRBV14
CDR3aa: CASSRGQLYEQYF
CDR3nt: TGTGCCAGCAGCCGCGGACAGCTCTACGAGCAGTACTTC

d_gene: -
j_gene: TRBJ2-3
abundance: many
v_gene: TRBV5-1
CDR3aa: CASTNEGRSTDTQYF
CDR3nt: TGCGCCAGCACCAACGAGGGGAGAAGCACAGATACGCAGTATTTT

d_gene: TRBD1
j_gene: TRBJ2-7
abundance: many
v_gene: TRBV7-9
CDR3aa: CASSPLGTGIYEQYF
CDR3nt: TGTGCCAGCAGCCCCTTAGGGACAGGGATCTACGAGCAGTACTTC

d_gene: -
j_gene: TRBJ2-4
abundance: many
v_gene: TRBV19
CDR3aa: CASTERGGGYLKNIQYF
CDR3nt: TGTGCCAGTACCGAAAGGGGGGGAGGGTACCTCAAAAACATTCAGTACTTC

d_gene: -
j_gene: TRBJ2-1
abundance: -
v_gene: TRBV20-1
CDR3aa: CSASSGLSYNEQFF
CDR3nt: TGCAGTGCAAGTAGCGGACTCTCCTACAATGAGCAGTTCTTC